This T cell receptor beta chain was captured by sequencing in a study of OX40 agonist ivuxolimab in advanced cancers. About the study: An agonistic anti-OX40 (CD134) antibody, ivuxolimab, was used to treat the patients.

The length of the CDR3 is 13 residues. CDR1 and CDR2 (germline): SNHLY, FYNNEI. The J segment lost 6 bases and the V segment lost 7 bases, leaving 6 bases of the junction unmatched. Concerning this clone: Its antigen is currently unknown.

Measured with immunoSEQ multiplex PCR; TCRdb has only the in-frame clones, and not every one. The repertoire holds over 85,000 clones, with roughly 84% as singletons. Broader study findings: Among T cells, CD8+ cells averaged more expanded clones than CD4+ cells. Partial responders at 0.1-3.0 mg/kg showed near-lowest clonal expansion.

The starting material was CD4+ or CD8+ T cells sorted from blood, obtained in a trial of the OX40 agonist ivuxolimab. This rearrangement joins TRBV2 to TRBJ2-1; TRBD1 aligns across 7 bases. This TCR derives from an adult with an advanced solid tumor such as melanoma, head and neck, liver or kidney cancer. CDR3 region: CASKRGLGNEQFF. As DNA, the CDR3 is TGTGCCAGCAAGAGGGGGCTCGGCAATGAGCAGTTCTTC.